The rows below give T cell receptor beta chains drawn from one sample of a study of a mutant IDH1 vaccine in newly diagnosed glioma. These receptors lack a known antigen. Here immunoSEQ multiplex PCR was the method, and the copy in TCRdb shows in-frame clones only, minus some. The sample carries tens of thousands of clones, under 90% recorded once. This sample comprised PBMCs, obtained from a glioma patient whose treatment included an IDH1 peptide vaccine. These receptors all stem from a man aged 45-65 years with glioma. Each CDR3 is given with its conserved first and last residue. Fields, in order: CDR3 length, J gene, D gene, clone size, V gene, CDR3 protein, CDR3 DNA. A D gene is named only where the DNA matches it firmly. A clone size is listed for some rows: how often the clone was seen (once, few, many), or a class if it is expanded.

len: 15
j_gene: TRBJ1-1
d_gene: .
abundance: few
v_gene: TRBV27
CDR3aa: CASSLVYSPNTEAFF
CDR3nt: TGTGCCAGCAGTTTAGTATACAGTCCGAACACTGAAGCTTTCTTT

len: 16
j_gene: TRBJ2-3
d_gene: TRBD2
abundance: .
v_gene: TRBV11-3
CDR3aa: CASSYGRAGGTDTQYF
CDR3nt: TGTGCCAGCAGCTACGGGAGAGCGGGAGGAACAGATACGCAGTATTTT

len: 10
j_gene: TRBJ2-3
d_gene: .
abundance: .
v_gene: TRBV20-1
CDR3aa: CSAATDTQYF
CDR3nt: TGCAGTGCCGCTACAGATACGCAGTATTTT

len: 15
j_gene: TRBJ2-5
d_gene: TRBD1
abundance: few
v_gene: TRBV2
CDR3aa: CASSRTGTTQETQYF
CDR3nt: TGTGCCAGCAGTCGGACAGGGACAACGCAAGAGACCCAGTACTTC

len: 15
j_gene: TRBJ2-1
d_gene: TRBD1
abundance: .
v_gene: TRBV27
CDR3aa: CASSSPGQGWNEQFF
CDR3nt: TGTGCCAGCAGTTCCCCGGGACAGGGGTGGAATGAGCAGTTCTTC

len: 12
j_gene: TRBJ2-5
d_gene: .
abundance: .
v_gene: TRBV2
CDR3aa: CASRGPQETQYF
CDR3nt: TGTGCCAGCAGGGGGCCTCAAGAGACCCAGTACTTC

len: 15
j_gene: TRBJ1-1
d_gene: TRBD1
abundance: .
v_gene: TRBV7-7
CDR3aa: CASSPPTGGDTEAFF
CDR3nt: TGTGCTAGCAGCCCACCCACAGGGGGGGACACTGAAGCTTTCTTT

len: 15
j_gene: TRBJ2-7
d_gene: .
abundance: .
v_gene: TRBV6-1
CDR3aa: CASSEALGSSYEQYF
CDR3nt: TGTGCCAGCAGTGAAGCGCTTGGAAGCTCCTACGAGCAGTACTTC

len: 12
j_gene: TRBJ2-7
d_gene: .
abundance: .
v_gene: TRBV19
CDR3aa: CASSLNRAEQYF
CDR3nt: TGTGCCAGTAGTCTAAACAGGGCCGAGCAGTACTTC

len: 15
j_gene: TRBJ1-3
d_gene: .
abundance: .
v_gene: TRBV9
CDR3aa: CASSVGVVSGNTIYF
CDR3nt: TGTGCCAGCAGCGTAGGGGTCGTCTCTGGAAACACCATATATTTT

len: 12
j_gene: TRBJ2-7
d_gene: .
abundance: .
v_gene: TRBV7-9
CDR3aa: CASSLTGYEQYF
CDR3nt: TGTGCCAGCAGCCTAACCGGGTACGAGCAGTACTTC